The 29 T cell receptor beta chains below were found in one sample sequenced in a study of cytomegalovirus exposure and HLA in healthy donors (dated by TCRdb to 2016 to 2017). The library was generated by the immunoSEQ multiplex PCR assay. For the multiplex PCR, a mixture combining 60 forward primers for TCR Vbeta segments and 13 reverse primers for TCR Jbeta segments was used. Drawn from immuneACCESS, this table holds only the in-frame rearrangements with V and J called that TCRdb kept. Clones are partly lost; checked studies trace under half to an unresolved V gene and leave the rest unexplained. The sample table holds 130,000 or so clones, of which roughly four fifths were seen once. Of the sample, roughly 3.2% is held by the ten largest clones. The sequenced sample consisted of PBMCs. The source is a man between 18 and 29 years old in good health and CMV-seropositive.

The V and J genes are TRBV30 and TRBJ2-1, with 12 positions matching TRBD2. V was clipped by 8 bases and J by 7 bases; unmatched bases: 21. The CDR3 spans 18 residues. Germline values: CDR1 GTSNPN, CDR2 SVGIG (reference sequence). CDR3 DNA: TGTGCCGTCCCTAGCGGGAGGGCCTACGTTCCAGTACAGAATGAGCAGTTCTTC. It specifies CAVPSGRAYVPVQNEQFF.

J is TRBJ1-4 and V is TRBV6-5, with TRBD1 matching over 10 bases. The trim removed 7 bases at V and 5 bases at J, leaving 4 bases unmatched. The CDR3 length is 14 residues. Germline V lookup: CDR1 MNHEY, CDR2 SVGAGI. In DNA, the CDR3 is TGTGCCAGCACCGCGACAGGGGGCAATGAAAAACTGTTTTTT. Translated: CASTATGGNEKLFF.

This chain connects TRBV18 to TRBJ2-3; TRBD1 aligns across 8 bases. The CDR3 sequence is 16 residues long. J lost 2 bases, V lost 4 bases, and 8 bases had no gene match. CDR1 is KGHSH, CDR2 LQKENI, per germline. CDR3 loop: CASSLYGQGLTDTQYF. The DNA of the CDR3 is TGTGCCAGCTCACTCTACGGACAGGGCCTCACAGATACGCAGTATTTT.

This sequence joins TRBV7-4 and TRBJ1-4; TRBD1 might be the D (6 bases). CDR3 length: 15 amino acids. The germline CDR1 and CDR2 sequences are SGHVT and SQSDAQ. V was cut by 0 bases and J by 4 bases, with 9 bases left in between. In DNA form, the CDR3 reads TGTGCCAGCAGCTTAGCGAGGGGGAATAATGAAAAACTGTTTTTT. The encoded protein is CASSLARGNNEKLFF.

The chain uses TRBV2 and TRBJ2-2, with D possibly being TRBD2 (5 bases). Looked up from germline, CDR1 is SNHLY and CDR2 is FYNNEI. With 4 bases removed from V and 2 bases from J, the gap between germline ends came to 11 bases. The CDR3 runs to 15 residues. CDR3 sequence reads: CASSAWRVNTGELFF. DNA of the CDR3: TGTGCCAGCAGTGCCTGGCGGGTAAACACCGGGGAGCTGTTTTTT.

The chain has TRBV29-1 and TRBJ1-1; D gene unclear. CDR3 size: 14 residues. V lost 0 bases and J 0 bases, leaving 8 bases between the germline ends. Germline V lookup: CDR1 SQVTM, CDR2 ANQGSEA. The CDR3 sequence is CSVEEVAMNTEAFF. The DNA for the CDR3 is TGCAGCGTTGAAGAGGTAGCCATGAACACTGAAGCTTTCTTT.

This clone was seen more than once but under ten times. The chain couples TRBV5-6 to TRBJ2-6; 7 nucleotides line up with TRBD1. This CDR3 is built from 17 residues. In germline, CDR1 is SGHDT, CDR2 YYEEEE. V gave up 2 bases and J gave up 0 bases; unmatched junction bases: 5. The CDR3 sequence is CASSLTGEYSGANVLTF. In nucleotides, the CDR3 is TGTGCCAGCAGCTTAACAGGGGAATACTCTGGGGCCAACGTCCTGACTTTC.

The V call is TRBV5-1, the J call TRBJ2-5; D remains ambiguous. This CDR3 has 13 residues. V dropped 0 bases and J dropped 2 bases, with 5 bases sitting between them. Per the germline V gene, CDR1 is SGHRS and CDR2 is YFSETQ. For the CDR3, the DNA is TGCGCCAGCAGCTTGGGGCAGCAAGAGACCCAGTACTTC. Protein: CASSLGQQETQYF.

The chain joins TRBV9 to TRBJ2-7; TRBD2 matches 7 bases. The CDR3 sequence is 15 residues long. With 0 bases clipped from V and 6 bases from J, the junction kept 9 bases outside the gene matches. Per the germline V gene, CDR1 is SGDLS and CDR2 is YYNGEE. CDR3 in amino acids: CASSVVGGGPTEQYF. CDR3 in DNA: TGTGCCAGCAGCGTAGTTGGGGGAGGGCCCACCGAGCAGTACTTC.

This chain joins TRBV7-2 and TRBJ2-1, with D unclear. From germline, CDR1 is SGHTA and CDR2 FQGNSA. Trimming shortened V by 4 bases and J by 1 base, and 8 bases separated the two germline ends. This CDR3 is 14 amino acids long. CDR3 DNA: TGTGCCAGCAGCTCTTTAGCTTCCTACAATGAGCAGTTCTTC. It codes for CASSSLASYNEQFF.

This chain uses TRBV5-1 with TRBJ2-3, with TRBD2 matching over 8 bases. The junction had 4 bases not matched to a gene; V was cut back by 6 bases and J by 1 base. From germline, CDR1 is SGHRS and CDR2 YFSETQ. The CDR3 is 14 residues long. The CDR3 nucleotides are TGCGCCAGCACCGGGCGGGGGGGCACAGATACGCAGTATTTT. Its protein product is CASTGRGGTDTQYF. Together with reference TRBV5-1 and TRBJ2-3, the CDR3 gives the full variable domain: KAGVTQTPRYLIKTRGQQVTLSCSPISGHRSVSWYQQTPGQGLQFLFEYFSETQRNKGNFPGRFSGRQFSNSRSEMNVSTLELGDSALYLCASTGRGGTDTQYFGPGTRLTVL.

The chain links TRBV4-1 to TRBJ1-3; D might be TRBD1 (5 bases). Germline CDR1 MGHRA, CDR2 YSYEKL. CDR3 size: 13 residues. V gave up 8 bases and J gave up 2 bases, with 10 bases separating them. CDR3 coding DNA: TGCGCCAGCTGGGAGGGGCCTGGAAACACCATATATTTT. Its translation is CASWEGPGNTIYF.

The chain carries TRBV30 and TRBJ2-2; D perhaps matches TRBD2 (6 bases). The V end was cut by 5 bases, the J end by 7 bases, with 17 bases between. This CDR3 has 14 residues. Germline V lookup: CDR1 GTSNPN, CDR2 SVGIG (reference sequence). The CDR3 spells CAWGAGRAHGELFF. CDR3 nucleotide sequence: TGTGCCTGGGGGGCGGGACGAGCCCACGGGGAGCTGTTTTTT.

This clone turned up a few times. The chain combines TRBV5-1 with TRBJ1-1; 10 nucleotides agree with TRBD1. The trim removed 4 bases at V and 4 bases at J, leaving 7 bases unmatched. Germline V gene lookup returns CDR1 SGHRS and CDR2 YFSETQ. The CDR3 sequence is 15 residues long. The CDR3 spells CASSPGQGYGTEAFF. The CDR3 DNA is TGCGCCAGCAGCCCGGGACAGGGGTACGGCACTGAAGCTTTCTTT.

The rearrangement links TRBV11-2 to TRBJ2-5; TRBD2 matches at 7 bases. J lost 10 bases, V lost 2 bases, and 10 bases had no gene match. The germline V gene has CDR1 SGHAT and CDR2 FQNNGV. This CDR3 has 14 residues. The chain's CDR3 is CASSLLVRLADQYF. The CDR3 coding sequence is TGTGCCAGCAGCTTATTAGTTAGGCTAGCGGACCAGTACTTC.

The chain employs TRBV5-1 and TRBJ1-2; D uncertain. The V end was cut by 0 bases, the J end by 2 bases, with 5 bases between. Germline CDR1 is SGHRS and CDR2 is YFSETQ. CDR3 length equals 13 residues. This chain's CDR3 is CASSLDSNYGYTF. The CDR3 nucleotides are TGCGCCAGCAGCTTGGACAGCAACTATGGCTACACCTTC.

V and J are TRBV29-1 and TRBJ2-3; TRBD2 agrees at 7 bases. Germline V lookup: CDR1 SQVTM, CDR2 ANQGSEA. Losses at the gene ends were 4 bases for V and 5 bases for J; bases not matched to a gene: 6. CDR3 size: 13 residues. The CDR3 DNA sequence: TGCAGCGTTGCGGGGGGAAGTGGAGATACGCAGTATTTT. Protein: CSVAGGSGDTQYF.

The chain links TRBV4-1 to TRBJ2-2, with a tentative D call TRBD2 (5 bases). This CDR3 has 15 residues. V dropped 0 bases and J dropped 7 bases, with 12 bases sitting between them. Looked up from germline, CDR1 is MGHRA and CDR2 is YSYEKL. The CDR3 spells CASSQDSPSIGELFF. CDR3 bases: TGCGCCAGCAGCCAAGATTCGCCTAGCATCGGGGAGCTGTTTTTT.

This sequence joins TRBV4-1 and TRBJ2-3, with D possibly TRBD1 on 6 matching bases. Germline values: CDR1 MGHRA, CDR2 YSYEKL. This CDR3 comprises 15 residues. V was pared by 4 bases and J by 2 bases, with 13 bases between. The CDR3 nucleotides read TGCGCCAGCAGCCTTGTAGGGGGTATCACAGATACGCAGTATTTT. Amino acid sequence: CASSLVGGITDTQYF.

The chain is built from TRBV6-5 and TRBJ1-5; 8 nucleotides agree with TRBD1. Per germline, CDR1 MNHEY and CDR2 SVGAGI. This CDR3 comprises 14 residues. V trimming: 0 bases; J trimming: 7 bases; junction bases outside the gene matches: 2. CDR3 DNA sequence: TGTGCCAGCAGTTACTCGACAGGGGTCCAGCCCCAGCATTTT. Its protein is CASSYSTGVQPQHF.

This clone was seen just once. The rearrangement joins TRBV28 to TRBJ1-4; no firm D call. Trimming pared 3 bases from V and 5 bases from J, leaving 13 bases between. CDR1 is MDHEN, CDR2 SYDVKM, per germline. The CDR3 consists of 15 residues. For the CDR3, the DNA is TGTGCCAGCAGTTTTACGAGGATGGAGAATGAAAAACTGTTTTTT. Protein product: CASSFTRMENEKLFF.

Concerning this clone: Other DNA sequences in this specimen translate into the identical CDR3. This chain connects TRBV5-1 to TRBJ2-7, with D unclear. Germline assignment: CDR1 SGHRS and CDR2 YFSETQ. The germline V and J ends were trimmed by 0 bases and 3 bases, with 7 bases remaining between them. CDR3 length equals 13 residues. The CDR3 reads CASSLASDYEQYF. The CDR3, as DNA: TGCGCCAGCAGCTTGGCCTCAGACTACGAGCAGTACTTC. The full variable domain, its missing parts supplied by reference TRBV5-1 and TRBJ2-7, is KAGVTQTPRYLIKTRGQQVTLSCSPISGHRSVSWYQQTPGQGLQFLFEYFSETQRNKGNFPGRFSGRQFSNSRSEMNVSTLELGDSALYLCASSLASDYEQYFGPGTRLTVT.

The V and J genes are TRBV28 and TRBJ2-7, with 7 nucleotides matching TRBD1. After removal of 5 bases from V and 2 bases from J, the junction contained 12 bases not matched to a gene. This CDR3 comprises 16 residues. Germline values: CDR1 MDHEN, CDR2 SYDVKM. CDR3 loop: CASSHRQGPAPYEQYF. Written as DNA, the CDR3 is TGTGCCAGCAGTCATCGACAGGGTCCCGCCCCCTACGAGCAGTACTTC.

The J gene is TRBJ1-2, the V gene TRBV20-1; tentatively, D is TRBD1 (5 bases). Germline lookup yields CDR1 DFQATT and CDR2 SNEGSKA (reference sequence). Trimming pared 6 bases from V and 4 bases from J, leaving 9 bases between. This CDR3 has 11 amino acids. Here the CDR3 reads CSAQGPYGYTF. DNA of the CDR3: TGCAGTGCCCAGGGTCCCTATGGCTACACCTTC.

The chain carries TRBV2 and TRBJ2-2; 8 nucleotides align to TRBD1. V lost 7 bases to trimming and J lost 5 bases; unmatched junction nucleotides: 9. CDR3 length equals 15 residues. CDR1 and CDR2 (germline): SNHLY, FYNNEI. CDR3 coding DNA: TGTGCCAGCAAGGAGGACAGGGTGGAAACCGGGGAGCTGTTTTTT. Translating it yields CASKEDRVETGELFF.

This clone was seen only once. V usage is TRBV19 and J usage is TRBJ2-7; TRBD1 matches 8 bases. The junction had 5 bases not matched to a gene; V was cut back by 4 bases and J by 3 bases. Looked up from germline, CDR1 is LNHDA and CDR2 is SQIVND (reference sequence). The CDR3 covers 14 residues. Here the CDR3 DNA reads TGTGCCAGTAGTAGCAGGGACAGGATCTACGAGCAGTACTTC. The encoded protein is CASSSRDRIYEQYF.

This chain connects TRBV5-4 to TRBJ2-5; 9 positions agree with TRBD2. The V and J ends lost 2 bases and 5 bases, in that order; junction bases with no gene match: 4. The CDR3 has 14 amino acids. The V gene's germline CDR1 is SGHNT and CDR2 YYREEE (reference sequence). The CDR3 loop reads CASSFRGGGETQYF. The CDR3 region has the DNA TGTGCCAGCAGCTTCCGCGGGGGGGGCGAGACCCAGTACTTC.

CDR3 bases: TGTGCCAGCAGTTATGGCGGGGGCCAGTACGAGCAGTACTTC. Protein: CASSYGGGQYEQYF. The chain employs TRBV6-5 and TRBJ2-7; tentatively, D is TRBD2 (7 bases). CDR3 length: 14 residues. Trimming took 3 bases from V and 4 from J, leaving 13 bases between them. Germline V gene data show CDR1 as MNHEY and CDR2 as SVGAGI.

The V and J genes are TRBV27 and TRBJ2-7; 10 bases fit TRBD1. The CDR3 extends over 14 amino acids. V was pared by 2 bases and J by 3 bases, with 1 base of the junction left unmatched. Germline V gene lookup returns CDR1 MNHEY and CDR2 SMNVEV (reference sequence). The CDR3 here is CASSLGDRGYEQYF. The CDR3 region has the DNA TGTGCCAGCAGTTTAGGGGACAGGGGCTACGAGCAGTACTTC.